This T cell receptor (beta chain) was recorded in a study of T-cell memory formation after mild COVID-19. Findings of the study overall: Certain responding clones were present in pre-infection memory, suggesting participation of cross-reactive memory.

This clonotype was recorded a few times. Its target is unknown. TCRalpha and TCRbeta libraries used 5'RACE with constant-segment primers and UMIs. TCRdb used MiXCR to reprocess the 5' RACE reads, holding one entry per CDR3 protein. The sample includes roughly 580,000 distinct CDR3 sequences, roughly 18% seen only once; the top ten take 12%. CDR3 length: 14 amino acids. The germline V gene has CDR1 DFQATT and CDR2 SNEGSKA (reference sequence). Trimming removed 1 base at V and 5 bases at J, with 12 bases between. The chain links TRBV20-1 to TRBJ2-1, with D maybe TRBD2 (5 bases). The source is an adult woman who had mild COVID-19 (a few samples of this study predate the infection). Cell type and time point are not known. The sample comprised PBMCs or a T cell subset sorted from them (not recorded which). The CDR3 loop reads CSARVRGSNNEQFF. CDR3 DNA: TGCAGTGCTAGAGTTCGAGGGTCAAACAATGAGCAGTTCTTC.